Each of the 26 T cell receptor beta chains below was sequenced from the same sample in a study of CD8+CD57+ T cells in acquired aplastic anemia. Profiling that covered TCR beta VDJ and CDR3 relied on genomic DNA as its template. TCRdb reprocessed the reads via MiXCR and lists one record per CDR3 protein. The sample has about 400,000 distinct CDR3 sequences; 55% to 70% are singletons. The material sequenced was sorted CD4+, CD8+, or CD8+CD57+ T cells (not recorded which) from PBMCs. The receptors shown here come from a human donor in good health, serving as a control.

The chain is built from TRBV12-5 and TRBJ1-6; D perhaps matches TRBD1 (6 bases). The V and J ends lost 5 bases and 0 bases respectively, with 11 bases between them. The germline V gene encodes CDR1 LGHNT and CDR2 FRNRAP. This CDR3 comprises 16 residues. CDR3 sequence: CASGPDRSSYNSPLHF. In nucleotides, the CDR3 is TGTGCTAGTGGTCCCGACAGGAGCTCCTATAATTCACCCCTCCACTTT.

In its sample, this clonotype was seen a few times. This chain connects TRBV9 to TRBJ2-6; the match to TRBD1 covers 9 bases. From germline, CDR1 is SGDLS and CDR2 YYNGEE. The length of the CDR3 is 18 residues. V was clipped by 3 bases and J by 4 bases; unmatched bases: 11. The DNA for the CDR3 is TGTGCCAGCAGCGAGCGAACAGGGGGCGGCGGCGGGGCCAACGTCCTGACTTTC. Amino acid sequence: CASSERTGGGGGANVLTF.

This chain connects TRBV5-6 to TRBJ1-1, with D perhaps matching TRBD1 (5 bases). Germline values: CDR1 SGHDT, CDR2 YYEEEE. The CDR3 extends over 14 amino acids. V was shortened by 4 bases and J by 1 base, with 11 bases between the two germline ends. Here the CDR3 reads CASSARAANTEAFF. CDR3 bases: TGTGCCAGCAGCGCCAGGGCAGCGAACACTGAAGCTTTCTTT. Supplemented by reference TRBV5-6 and TRBJ1-1, the full variable domain reads DAGVTQSPTHLIKTRGQQVTLRCSPKSGHDTVSWYQQALGQGPQFIFQYYEEEERQRGNFPDRFSGHQFPNYSSELNVNALLLGDSALYLCASSARAANTEAFFGQGTRLTVV.

Concerning this clonotype itself: A read error may produce the germline difference seen at one junction end. The chain carries TRBV5-6 and TRBJ2-3; D uncertain. The CDR3 has 12 amino acids. The germline gives CDR1 SGHDT, CDR2 YYEEEE. CDR3 in DNA: TGTGCCAGCAGCTTGGTGGCCTACCCGCAATATTTT. It yields the protein CASSLVAYPQYF.

The genes are TRBV11-1 and TRBJ1-1; no firm D call. This CDR3 contains 13 residues. V lost 1 base to trimming and J lost 11 bases, with 14 bases between them. Germline CDR1 reads SGHAT; CDR2 reads FQDESV (reference sequence). CDR3 in amino acids: CASSLDQALSAFF. CDR3 sequence (DNA): TGTGCCAGCAGCTTAGACCAGGCGCTTTCGGCTTTCTTT.

The table lists this clonotype with a count of one. The chain couples TRBV20-1 to TRBJ1-1; possible D gene TRBD1, 5 bases. This CDR3 has 11 residues. Trimming removed 6 bases at V and 6 bases at J, with 11 bases between. Germline lookup yields CDR1 DFQATT and CDR2 SNEGSKA (reference sequence). The CDR3 spells CSAPGRAEAFF. DNA of the CDR3: TGCAGTGCACCAGGGCGCGCTGAAGCTTTCTTT.

This clonotype was detected only a few times. Since a much larger clone is just one base distant, this may be a read error. The V and J genes are TRBV6-5 and TRBJ2-7; tentative D call: TRBD2 (5 bases). V gave up 6 bases and J gave up 7 bases, with 13 bases separating them. This CDR3 region has 12 residues. From germline, CDR1 is MNHEY and CDR2 SVGAGI. The CDR3 nucleotides are TGTGCCAGCAGGAGGAGGCCCGGAGAGCAGTACTTC. It is translated as CASRRRPGEQYF.

This clonotype was recorded a few times. This rearrangement joins TRBV19 to TRBJ1-2; D remains ambiguous. The V end was cut by 1 base, the J end by 6 bases, with 9 bases between. Germline CDR1 is LNHDA and CDR2 is SQIVND (reference sequence). The CDR3 spans 13 residues. The CDR3 sequence: CASSIGQWDGYTF. The DNA of the CDR3 is TGTGCCAGTAGTATAGGGCAGTGGGATGGCTACACCTTC.

This clonotype was recorded only once. V is TRBV19 and J is TRBJ2-7; D is ambiguous. The length of the CDR3 is 15 residues. V lost 9 bases and J 4 bases, leaving 22 bases between the germline ends. Germline-derived CDR1 and CDR2 are LNHDA and SQIVND (reference sequence). The chain's CDR3 is CASNPGPVASYEQYF. The CDR3 region has the DNA TGTGCCAGCAATCCCGGACCGGTAGCCTCATACGAGCAGTACTTC. Using reference TRBV19 and TRBJ2-7 for the parts outside the CDR3, the full variable domain is DGGITQSPKYLFRKEGQNVTLSCEQNLNHDAMYWYRQDPGQGLRLIYYSQIVNDFQKGDIAEGYSVSREKKESFPLTVTSAQKNPTAFYLCASNPGPVASYEQYFGPGTRLTVT.

Points on this clonotype: The CDR3 end shows no conserved phenylalanine or tryptophan, and so a read error is likely. The DNA is left out, because the CDR3 cannot be placed on it with certainty; the CDR3 is given as TCRdb lists it. The rearrangement links TRBV20-1 to TRBJ2-5; the table's D call, TRBD1, was not checked against the DNA. Germline CDR1 is DFQATT and CDR2 is SNEGSKA (reference sequence). The CDR3 is 15 residues long, ends included. The CDR3 loop is CSARGRGAVTEYQDL.

Many counts were recorded for this clonotype. The rearrangement uses TRBV2 and TRBJ1-1; D gene uncertain. In germline, CDR1 is SNHLY, CDR2 FYNNEI. The CDR3 sequence is 12 residues long. V gave up 4 bases and J gave up 8 bases, with 11 bases separating them. CDR3 nucleotide sequence: TGTGCCAGCAGTGTTAGGCGAATGGAAGCTTTCTTT. It codes for CASSVRRMEAFF. The full variable domain, its missing parts supplied by reference TRBV2 and TRBJ1-1, is EPEVTQTPSHQVTQMGQEVILRCVPISNHLYFYWYRQILGQKVEFLVSFYNNEISEKSEIFDDQFSVERPDGSNFTLKIRSTKLEDSAMYFCASSVRRMEAFFGQGTRLTVV.

This chain joins TRBV11-2 and TRBJ1-5, with D perhaps matching TRBD1 (5 bases). The germline CDR1 and CDR2 sequences are SGHAT and FQNNGV. The CDR3 has 14 residues. The V and J ends lost 5 bases and 7 bases respectively, with 15 bases between them. The CDR3 sequence: CASSPGRAGQPQHF. The CDR3 DNA reads as TGTGCCAGCAGCCCCGGGAGGGCAGGGCAGCCCCAGCATTTT.

This clonotype is a singleton in its sample. The chain employs TRBV12-3 or TRBV12-4 and TRBJ1-1, with TRBD1 matching over 9 bases. V trimming: 6 bases; J trimming: 5 bases; junction bases outside the gene matches: 10. The CDR3 runs 15 residues. CDR3 protein: CASSCAGTGWTEAFF. The DNA of the CDR3 is TGTGCCAGCAGCTGTGCCGGGACAGGGTGGACTGAAGCTTTCTTT.

This chain connects TRBV7-9 to TRBJ1-2, with a tentative D call TRBD1 (6 bases). V dropped 3 bases and J dropped 3 bases, with 11 bases sitting between them. The CDR3 sequence is 14 residues long. Per the germline V gene, CDR1 is SEHNR and CDR2 is FQNEAQ (reference sequence). The CDR3 bases are TGTGCCAGCAGCTTCCCGGGGGCTCACTATGGCTACACCTTC. Protein sequence: CASSFPGAHYGYTF.

This clonotype was recorded a few times. The rearrangement links TRBV7-6 to TRBJ2-5; 7 bases fit TRBD2. V lost 3 bases and J lost 0; bases outside the gene matches: 13. Germline V gives CDR1 SGHVS, CDR2 FNYEAQ. This CDR3 is built from 18 residues. CDR3 in amino acids: CASSFKVGGGAYQETQYF. Here the CDR3 DNA reads TGTGCCAGCAGCTTTAAAGTGGGGGGGGGAGCTTACCAAGAGACCCAGTACTTC.

This chain uses TRBV25-1 with TRBJ2-7; TRBD1 matches 10 bases. The CDR3 loop spans 15 amino acids. J lost 2 bases, V lost 3 bases, and 4 bases had no gene match. Germline CDR1 is MGHDK and CDR2 is SYGVNS. The CDR3 DNA reads as TGTGCCAGCAGTGATACCGGACAGGGGGCCTACGAGCAGTACTTC. Translating gives CASSDTGQGAYEQYF.

V is TRBV5-6 and J is TRBJ1-1; TRBD1 matches at 8 bases. After removal of 4 bases from V and 5 bases from J, the junction contained 1 base not matched to a gene. Germline V gene sequence: CDR1 SGHDT, CDR2 YYEEEE. The CDR3 is made up of 12 amino acids. CDR3 loop: CASSTGGTEAFF. Written as DNA, the CDR3 is TGTGCCAGCAGCACAGGGGGGACTGAAGCTTTCTTT.

This clonotype has only one observation. This sequence joins TRBV5-1 and TRBJ2-3; D is possibly TRBD2 (6 bases). Deletions cut 4 bases from V and 6 bases from J, with 18 bases between. This CDR3 is 15 amino acids long. CDR1 SGHRS and CDR2 YFSETQ come from the germline V gene. For the CDR3, the DNA is TGCGCCAGCAGCGGGGCTGAGAGGCTAGCGGATACGCAGTATTTT. The encoded protein is CASSGAERLADTQYF.

The chain is built from TRBV19 and TRBJ2-7, with D unclear. This CDR3 is 13 amino acids long. Per germline, CDR1 LNHDA and CDR2 SQIVND (reference sequence). V was shortened by 6 bases and J by 7 bases, with 16 bases between the two germline ends. CDR3 protein: CASSFDRVGEQYF. CDR3 bases: TGTGCCAGTAGCTTCGACCGGGTCGGGGAGCAGTACTTC. Complete variable domain (other parts from reference TRBV19 and TRBJ2-7): DGGITQSPKYLFRKEGQNVTLSCEQNLNHDAMYWYRQDPGQGLRLIYYSQIVNDFQKGDIAEGYSVSREKKESFPLTVTSAQKNPTAFYLCASSFDRVGEQYFGPGTRLTVT.

This chain joins TRBV2 and TRBJ1-2; TRBD1 might be the D (6 bases). The CDR3 sequence is 16 residues long. V was pared by 8 bases and J by 4 bases, with 23 bases between. In germline, CDR1 is SNHLY, CDR2 FYNNEI. The CDR3 region is CASRAEDRDKIYGYTF. DNA of the CDR3: TGTGCCAGCCGGGCCGAAGACCGGGACAAGATCTATGGCTACACCTTC. Supplemented by reference TRBV2 and TRBJ1-2, the full variable domain reads EPEVTQTPSHQVTQMGQEVILRCVPISNHLYFYWYRQILGQKVEFLVSFYNNEISEKSEIFDDQFSVERPDGSNFTLKIRSTKLEDSAMYFCASRAEDRDKIYGYTFGSGTRLTVV.

This clonotype appeared many times. The genes are TRBV6-5 and TRBJ2-3, with TRBD1 identical over 7 bases. The CDR3 is 14 amino acids. Per germline, CDR1 MNHEY and CDR2 SVGAGI. The V segment lost 5 bases and the J segment 1 base; nucleotides outside the gene matches: 3. The CDR3 loop reads CASSDTGGTDTQYF. DNA of the CDR3: TGTGCCAGCAGTGATACAGGGGGCACAGATACGCAGTATTTT.

This chain connects TRBV19 to TRBJ2-2; tentatively, D is TRBD1 (7 bases). V lost 11 bases and J 4 bases, leaving 20 bases between the germline ends. This CDR3 region has 15 residues. CDR1 and CDR2 from the germline V gene are LNHDA and SQIVND (reference sequence). The CDR3 loop reads CAARRGLSGTGELFF. The CDR3 DNA sequence: TGTGCCGCTAGGAGGGGGCTATCGGGCACCGGGGAGCTGTTTTTT.

The chain is built from TRBV7-2 and TRBJ2-3; D perhaps matches TRBD1 (5 bases). CDR1 SGHTA and CDR2 FQGNSA come from the germline V gene. CDR3 size: 17 residues. V gave up 3 bases and J gave up 9 bases, with 25 bases separating them. The CDR3 here is CASSLNRLAGADVTQYF. CDR3 DNA: TGTGCCAGCAGCTTGAACAGACTCGCTGGGGCGGACGTCACGCAGTATTTT.

The chain is built from TRBV24-1 and TRBJ2-5, with D possibly being TRBD2 (5 bases). Germline V CDR1 and CDR2: KGHDR, SFDVKD. The CDR3 sequence is 15 residues long. V lost 3 bases and J 2 bases, leaving 12 bases between the germline ends. CDR3 protein: CATSDGSEGQETQYF. CDR3 coding DNA: TGTGCCACCAGTGATGGGTCTGAGGGACAAGAGACCCAGTACTTC.

In the case of this clonotype: In this CDR3 the conserved last residue, phenylalanine or tryptophan, is missing, so a read error is likely. The DNA is omitted, as the CDR3 cannot be located on it reliably, and the CDR3 follows TCRdb's listing. The genes are TRBV2 and TRBJ2-5; the DNA was not used to check the table's D call, TRBD1. The CDR3 length is 16 residues, termini included. Germline loops: CDR1 SNHLY, CDR2 FYNNEI. The CDR3 loop reads CASSLTTGPGRPQHFG.

This chain connects TRBV7-3 to TRBJ2-7, with D perhaps matching TRBD2 (7 bases). Germline V gives CDR1 SGHTA, CDR2 FQGTGA. The CDR3 contains 13 residues. This CDR3 reads CASSLNAGANTGV. The CDR3 DNA sequence: TGTGCCAGCAGCTTAAACGCGGGGGCGAACACCGGCGTG.